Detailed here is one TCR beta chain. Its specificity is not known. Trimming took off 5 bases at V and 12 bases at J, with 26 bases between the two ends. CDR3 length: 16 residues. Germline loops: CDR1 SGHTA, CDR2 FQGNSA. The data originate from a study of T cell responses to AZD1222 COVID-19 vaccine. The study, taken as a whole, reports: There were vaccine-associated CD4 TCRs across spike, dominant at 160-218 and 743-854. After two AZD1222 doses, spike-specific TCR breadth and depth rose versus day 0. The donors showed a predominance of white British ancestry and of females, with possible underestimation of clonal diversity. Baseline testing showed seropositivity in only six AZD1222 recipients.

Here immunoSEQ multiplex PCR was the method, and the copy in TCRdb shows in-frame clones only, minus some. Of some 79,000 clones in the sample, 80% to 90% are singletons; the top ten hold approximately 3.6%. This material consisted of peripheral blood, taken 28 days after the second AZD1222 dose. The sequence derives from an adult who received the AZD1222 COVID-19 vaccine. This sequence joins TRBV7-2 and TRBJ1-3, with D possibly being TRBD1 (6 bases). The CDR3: CASSLRTAGIGNLIYF. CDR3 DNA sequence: TGTGCCAGCAGCCTTCGGACAGCCGGGATTGGAAACCTCATATATTTT.